A single T cell receptor beta chain is shown here with its context. It has no known antigen specificity. No qualities accompany the bases; no much larger clone lies one base away. Library prep was done by the immunoSEQ multiplex PCR assay. The multiplex PCR relied on a mix of 60 forward primers for TCR Vbeta segments and 13 reverse primers for TCR Jbeta segments. A multiplex PCR assay on genomic DNA amplified the CDR3 region of rearranged TCR beta genes. On the Illumina HiSeq System, the amplified TCR beta libraries were sequenced as 87-base-pair reads. On the study's bioinformatics: A later analysis counted 75 million to 100 million unique TCR beta chains across the 650 to 800 repertoires, and approximately 11 million of these chains were shared by at least two donors. Raw reads were error-corrected and collapsed into unique sequences by a nearest-neighbor algorithm in which closely related sequences were merged to remove PCR and sequencing errors. V, D and J gene segments were assigned by aligning CDR3 sequences to IMGT reference sequences. Each retained sequence needed at least a six-nucleotide match to both a V gene segment and a J gene segment. A rearrangement was called productive if the CDR3 had no stop codons and remained in frame with V and J, and every other rearrangement was called non-productive. Following IMGT convention, CDR3 was defined as the stretch from the second conserved V-encoded cysteine to the conserved J-encoded phenylalanine. The earlier analysis of about 610 of the donors excluded sequences that lacked an unambiguous match to a single V gene segment. In an earlier analysis of approximately 550 of the donors, V segments were called functional above 56.7% productive rearrangements and were called segregating when the between-donor standard deviation exceeded 5%. A statistical classification framework was developed to diagnose cytomegalovirus status using the catalog of TCR beta chain sequences. A later analysis assigned V and J genes by comparing TCR nucleotide sequences with IMGT/GENE-DB human TR gene sequences. In a later analysis, CDR3 sequences and most-parsimonious VDJ recombination scenarios were assigned using the TCRdist pipeline. In a later analysis, each TCR beta chain was defined by its CDR3 amino acid sequence together with its V-gene family, and reads lacking a unique V-gene family were excluded. A later analysis removed several hundred highly shared, low-generation-probability nucleotide sequences to deal with suspected cross-contamination and a sequencing artifact. For each public chain, a later analysis derived a clonal expansion index from normalized ranks of inferred template counts within each repertoire. In a later analysis, generation probabilities were computed with a VDJ recombination model fitted to out-of-frame rearrangements, and the resulting probabilities were checked against IGoR. In a later analysis, hypergeometric tests were used to score TCR-TCR, TCR-HLA and TCR-CMV co-occurrence, with a repertoire-size bias correction applied to TCR pairs. False discovery rates were estimated in a later analysis by permuting HLA or CMV assignments 20 times. A later analysis grouped co-occurring TCRs with DBSCAN, adding TCRdist sequence similarity when clustering within HLA-allele-positive subsets. Repertoires with fewer than 30,000 or more than 120,000 public chains were left out of co-occurrence clustering, as were roughly five repertoires with anomalous nucleotide sharing. Here the immuneACCESS table is served through TCRdb, limited to in-frame sequences with V and J called. Missing clones are a known gap in these copies; in checked studies unresolved V genes cover under half, and the rest lacks a known reason. V and J calls and clone size are given by that table; D and trimming were obtained from the DNA. This sample is represented by 150,000 to 200,000 clones; roughly 80% of them were singletons. Of the sample, under 15% falls within the top ten clones.

Trimming takes 4 bases off V and 0 bases off J; junction bases not matched to a gene: 11. As encoded in the germline V gene, CDR1 is SQVTM while CDR2 is ANQGSEA. From its cysteine to its phenylalanine, the CDR3 spans 16 amino acids. The retained sequence is limited to the CDR3, 48 bases, with the frame set at the first base. This sample is drawn from a study of cytomegalovirus exposure and HLA in healthy donors listed by TCRdb under 2017. Notes on the research overall: An earlier analysis of roughly 570 of the donors reported over 250 Gb of sequence data and 95 million to 140 million unique TCR beta sequences obtained from some 170 million T cells. An early release that covered about 600 HLA-typed donors contained around 300 gigabases of sequencing data and around 85 million unique TCR sequences. The genetic ancestry cluster associated with self-reported Caucasian donors included roughly 84% of the 350 to 500 genotyped donors. The aim of the study was to test whether cataloging public T cell receptors could identify signatures of past pathogen exposure. The study profiled the T cell repertoires of 500 to 800 subjects by immunosequencing and related them to cytomegalovirus serostatus. Along with the approximately 600-subject first cohort, a separate validation cohort of 120 different subjects was used. To predict cytomegalovirus infection status, the study combined high-throughput TCR immunosequencing, statistical association of individual TCRs with disease status, and machine learning. A later analysis re-examined previously published TCR beta repertoires from 600 to 700 donors and added high-resolution HLA genotyping to investigate patterns of TCR occurrence. The later analysis used no new phenotypic data to find candidate immune exposures, relying instead on TCR beta sequences and their occurrence across donors. An earlier analysis of approximately 500 of the donors applied high-throughput TCR beta sequencing to assess whether each TCR beta V gene segment acted as functional or pseudogenic. Donor age, sex, ethnicity and CMV serostatus were collected together with the repertoire data. A later genetic analysis used genome-wide SNP genotypes for about 65% of the roughly 670 donors, treating that subset as a discovery cohort. Every discovery cohort repertoire had been produced on one sequencing platform. Both class I and class II loci were covered by HLA typing, at four-digit resolution. The number of donors typed differed by locus, with roughly 629-640 for A, B, C, DRB1 and DQB1, roughly 520 for DQA1, some 570 for DPA1, and approximately 470 for DPB1. Roughly 5 DR-DQ haplotypes were handled as single units for association and clustering because linkage in the cohort was strong. Across under 500 genotyped donors of the cohort, an average of about 220,000 unique TCR beta nucleotide sequences per donor were sequenced, and around 20% of those sequences were non-productive.

Paper-wide results and their limitations: A later analysis found that HLA-associated TCR beta chains were more clonally expanded and had lower generation probabilities than equally common non-associated chains. Roughly uniform sequencing depth across donors was assumed in presence/absence analyses, although this assumption may not hold. A cluster of highly shared sequence variants was judged likely to be a technical artifact of the sequencing pipeline. For the cohort, immune exposure information was limited to CMV serostatus. In a later genetic analysis, fewer N-insertions in productive TCRs were reported among donors in an Asian-associated ancestry cluster than the approximately 630-donor mean. The study gave a list of about 170 TCR beta chains associated with cytomegalovirus. Some IMGT-functional V segments, including TRBV6-2 and TRBV6-3, could not be distinguished by the 87-base-pair reads and were therefore excluded. The earlier analysis of around 600 of the donors excluded roughly 16 rarely observed V segments, including chromosome 9 orphons, because counts were too low. The cohort was sequenced for TCR beta chains only, and without alpha or paired-chain data the features that could be detected were limited. Most TCR sequences were seen in very few donors, while some public TCRs were found in many individuals. Three of the identified cytomegalovirus-associated TCR beta chains were confirmed in vitro to be specific for cytomegalovirus antigens. It was suggested by the authors that the approach could potentially be generalized to other disease states and immunological phenotypes. In a later analysis, 16,951 TCR beta sequences were associated with specific HLA alleles at a false discovery rate of 0.05. When HLA alleles, especially DR and DQ, strongly co-occurred, attributing TCR associations to individual alleles was difficult. Linkage disequilibrium might explain the correlated functional status among segregating V segments, but an unknown experimental factor could not be excluded. A further reported finding was that TCR beta sequences accurately predicted the HLA-A and HLA-B alleles for most subjects in the first cohort. According to a later analysis, parvovirus B19, influenza, CMV and Epstein-Barr virus appeared linked to several top co-occurrence clusters. In a later analysis, the rate of TCR association differed among HLA loci, with DRB1 alleles having the most associated TCRs and HLA-C alleles having the fewest. An earlier analysis of approximately 570 of the donors showed that most TCR beta V segments appeared in productive rearrangements either about 90% or about 30% of the time, which broadly matched IMGT annotations. According to a later analysis, most CMV-associated TCR beta chains appeared to be HLA-restricted, and the HLA associations seemed to be driven largely by CMV exposure. In a later genetic analysis, a missense DCLRE1C variant was associated with V-gene and J-gene trimming of TCR beta chains, and the association was replicated in an independent cohort. The classifier was reported to diagnose cytomegalovirus status with high specificity and sensitivity in both the original cohort and the validation cohort. Because HLA typing was unavailable for some donors at each locus, only the typed subset was used in association tests.

In total, just over 650 healthy bone marrow donors made up the cohort. At the time of sampling, every cohort member was nominally healthy, though immune exposures that went unrecorded were likely present. The donor was CMV seronegative and was included in the group of a few hundred seronegative cohort members. Every donor gave a peripheral blood sample, and the peripheral blood mononuclear cells from that sample were used for TCR beta sequencing. Genomic DNA extraction from the blood cell samples was performed with the Qiagen DNeasy Blood Extraction Kit. Sequenced material: PBMCs. The TCR comes from a woman between 45 and 65 years old in good health and CMV-seronegative. The V and J segments used are TRBV29-1 and TRBJ2-7, with 8 junctional bases fitting TRBD2. The CDR3 region reads CSVGGGIAGSSYEQYF. In nucleotide form, the sequence is TGCAGCGTTGGGGGAGGAATAGCGGGGAGCTCCTACGAGCAGTACTTC.